The 2 T cell receptor beta chains listed next were all sequenced from one sample in a study of CD8+CD57+ T cells in acquired aplastic anemia. CDR3 and TCR beta VDJ profiling relied on a genomic DNA template. TCRdb re-analysed the reads in MiXCR, keeping a single row per CDR3 protein. The sample includes 110,000 or so distinct CDR3 sequences, 51% of them seen just once. Sequencing was carried out using sorted CD4+, CD8+, or CD8+CD57+ T cells (not recorded which) from PBMCs. Receptor source: a human donor in good health, serving as a control.

The chain links TRBV25-1 to TRBJ2-7; D is perhaps TRBD1 or TRBD2 (5 bases each). The germline gives CDR1 MGHDK, CDR2 SYGVNS. The V and J ends lost 8 bases and 3 bases respectively, with 23 bases between them. The CDR3 has 16 residues. DNA of the CDR3: TGTGCCAGCCAGAAGGGGACGGAAGGGGAGAACTACGAGCAGTACTTC. This codes for CASQKGTEGENYEQYF.

This clonotype was counted at least ten times. The J gene is TRBJ1-2, the V gene TRBV6-1; no clear D gene. Germline V lookup: CDR1 MNHNS, CDR2 SASEGT. Trimming removed 4 bases at V and 2 bases at J, with 20 bases between. CDR3 size: 17 residues. The CDR3 sequence: CASSVEGDLVSNYGYTF. CDR3 DNA sequence: TGTGCCAGCAGTGTAGAGGGCGATCTGGTCTCAAACTATGGCTACACCTTC.